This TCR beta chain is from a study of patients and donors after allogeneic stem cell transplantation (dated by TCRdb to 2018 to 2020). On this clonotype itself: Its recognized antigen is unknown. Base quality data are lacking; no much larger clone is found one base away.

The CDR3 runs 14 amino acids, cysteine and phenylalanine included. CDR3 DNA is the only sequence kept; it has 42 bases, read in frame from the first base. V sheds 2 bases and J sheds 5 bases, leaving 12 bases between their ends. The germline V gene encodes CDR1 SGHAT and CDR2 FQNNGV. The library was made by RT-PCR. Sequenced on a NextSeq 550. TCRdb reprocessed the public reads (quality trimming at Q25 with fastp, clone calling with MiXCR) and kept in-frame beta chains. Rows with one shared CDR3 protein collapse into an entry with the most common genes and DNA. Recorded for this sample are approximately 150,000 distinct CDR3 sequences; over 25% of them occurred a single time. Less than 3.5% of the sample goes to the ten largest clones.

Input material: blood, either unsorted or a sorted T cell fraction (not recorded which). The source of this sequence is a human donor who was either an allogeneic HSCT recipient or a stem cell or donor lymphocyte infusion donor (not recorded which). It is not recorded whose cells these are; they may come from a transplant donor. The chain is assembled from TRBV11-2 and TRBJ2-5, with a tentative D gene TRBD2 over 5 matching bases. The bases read TGTGCCAGCAGCTTATTGGCGGGCTGGGAGACCCAGTACTTC. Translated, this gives CASSLLAGWETQYF.